This TCR beta chain was identified in a study of T cell repertoires in cytomegalovirus infection. As for the study in general: Signatures in public TCR beta sequences pointed to both CMV infection and matching HLA type. Overall study findings and caveats: There were carriers of CMV plus the relevant HLA, and cumulative public TCR beta family frequency identified them. CMV-specific TCR beta clonotypes restricted by HLA-C were the ones dominating the ex vivo response.

With respect to this clonotype: What it binds is not known. A much bigger clone sits one base away, suggesting this may be a read error.

TCRdb called the reads again in MiXCR, with one record for every CDR3 protein. The table shows around 630,000 distinct CDR3 sequences, with 20% to 30% occurring only once. The sequence was obtained from a human donor in good health (CMV status not recorded). Some clones in this sample may be carry-over from other donors' samples. The specimen sequenced was CD8+ T cells from PBMCs.

The CDR3 loop is CASSSRQTLVGYTF. CDR3 nucleotide sequence: TGTGCCAGCAGCTCCCGACAGACGCTCGTGGGCTACACCTTC. The V gene is TRBV7-2, the J gene TRBJ1-2; weak D call: TRBD1 (5 bases). The ends were cut back, 4 bases at V and 8 bases at J, with 17 bases in the middle. The CDR3 contains 14 residues. Germline lookup yields CDR1 SGHTA and CDR2 FQGNSA.